This is a list of T cell receptor beta chains from one sample in a study of long-term antiretroviral therapy in people with HIV. Using immunoSEQ multiplex PCR, the repertoire was profiled, and TCRdb retains in-frame clones only, with some absent. The sample carries tens of thousands of clones, around three quarters recorded once. The specimen comprised unsorted PBMCs, sampled 0.3 years after starting antiretroviral therapy. The receptors stem from a man in his forties with HIV. Each CDR3 is given with its conserved first and last residue. Each record gives: CDR3 protein, CDR3 DNA, V gene, D gene, clone size, J gene. A D gene is named only where the DNA matches it firmly. Rows may omit the clone size; those that give it use once, few, many or a size class.

CDR3: CASSVGETQYF; DNA: TGCGCCAGCAGTGTGGGGGAGACCCAGTACTTC; V: TRBV10-2; D: -; size: -; J: TRBJ2-5
CDR3: CASSIEGSRPQHF; DNA: TGTGCCAGTAGTATTGAGGGATCTCGGCCCCAGCATTTT; V: TRBV19; D: -; size: -; J: TRBJ1-5
CDR3: CASSYSGTGFPQPQHF; DNA: TGTGCCAGCAGCTATTCCGGGACAGGGTTTCCTCAGCCCCAGCATTTT; V: TRBV28; D: TRBD1; size: once; J: TRBJ1-5
CDR3: CASSLVPGNTEAFF; DNA: TGTGCCAGCAGCTTGGTCCCTGGGAACACTGAAGCTTTCTTT; V: TRBV5-6; D: -; size: -; J: TRBJ1-1
CDR3: CASSLTGSTEAFF; DNA: TGTGCCAGCAGTTTGACAGGGAGCACTGAAGCTTTCTTT; V: TRBV6-5; D: TRBD1; size: -; J: TRBJ1-1
CDR3: CASSLGGASTDTQYF; DNA: TGCGCCAGCAGCCTCGGGGGGGCCAGCACAGATACGCAGTATTTT; V: TRBV4-1; D: TRBD2; size: -; J: TRBJ2-3
CDR3: CASSHDSGLGANYGYTF; DNA: TGTGCCAGCTCACATGACTCGGGGCTCGGAGCTAACTATGGCTACACCTTC; V: TRBV18; D: -; size: -; J: TRBJ1-2
CDR3: CASSLTSGGRHNEQFF; DNA: TGTGCCAGCAGCCTGACTAGCGGGGGCCGTCACAATGAGCAGTTCTTC; V: TRBV7-9; D: TRBD2; size: -; J: TRBJ2-1
CDR3: CASSQETQWGDGFSEAFF; DNA: TGCGCCAGCAGCCAAGAAACACAATGGGGGGACGGATTCAGTGAAGCTTTCTTT; V: TRBV4-3; D: -; size: -; J: TRBJ1-1
CDR3: CASSSAGTGSGEQYF; DNA: TGTGCCAGCAGTTCCGCCGGGACAGGGTCAGGCGAGCAGTACTTC; V: TRBV28; D: TRBD1; size: -; J: TRBJ2-7
CDR3: CASSPLGSGNTIYF; DNA: TGTGCCAGCAGTCCCCTGGGCTCTGGAAACACCATATATTTT; V: TRBV28; D: -; size: few; J: TRBJ1-3
CDR3: CASSLSRRASNYGYTF; DNA: TGTGCCAGCAGTTTATCTAGGAGGGCCTCTAACTATGGCTACACCTTC; V: TRBV27; D: -; size: once; J: TRBJ1-2
CDR3: CASSIGMLNQPQHF; DNA: TGTGCCAGTAGTATAGGGATGCTCAATCAGCCCCAGCATTTT; V: TRBV19; D: -; size: -; J: TRBJ1-5
CDR3: CASSSNRAPPYF; DNA: TGTGCCAGCAGCTCCAACAGGGCCCCCCCCTACTTC; V: TRBV7-2; D: -; size: -; J: TRBJ2-7
CDR3: CASSLDRQGFTEAFF; DNA: TGTGCCAGCAGTTTAGATCGTCAGGGGTTCACTGAAGCTTTCTTT; V: TRBV28; D: -; size: few; J: TRBJ1-1
CDR3: CASSSTQGVTEAFF; DNA: TGCGCCAGCAGCTCAACACAGGGGGTCACTGAAGCTTTCTTT; V: TRBV5-1; D: TRBD1; size: -; J: TRBJ1-1
CDR3: CASSQDRGRDSGYTF; DNA: TGCGCCAGCAGCCAAGATCGGGGGAGGGACTCTGGCTACACCTTC; V: TRBV4-3; D: -; size: -; J: TRBJ1-2
CDR3: CASSLGTSTDTQYF; DNA: TGTGCCAGCAGCTTAGGGACAAGCACAGATACGCAGTATTTT; V: TRBV7-3; D: -; size: -; J: TRBJ2-3
CDR3: CASSQPPGSPYEQYF; DNA: TGCGCCAGCAGCCAACCGCCTGGCAGTCCCTACGAGCAGTACTTC; V: TRBV4-3; D: -; size: once; J: TRBJ2-7
CDR3: CASSRYRVHTGELFF; DNA: TGTGCCAGCAGCCGTTACAGGGTTCACACCGGGGAGCTGTTTTTT; V: TRBV6-5; D: -; size: -; J: TRBJ2-2
CDR3: CASSLSGTGNTEAFF; DNA: TGTGCCAGCAGCTTAAGTGGGACAGGGAACACTGAAGCTTTCTTT; V: TRBV7-2; D: TRBD1; size: -; J: TRBJ1-1
CDR3: CASSYGVTGGGYTF; DNA: TGTGCCAGCAGTTACGGGGTGACAGGGGGCGGCTACACCTTC; V: TRBV6-5; D: TRBD1; size: -; J: TRBJ1-2
CDR3: CASSEGMADRGNYGYTF; DNA: TGCGCCAGCAGTGAGGGGATGGCAGACAGGGGGAACTATGGCTACACCTTC; V: TRBV10-1; D: TRBD1; size: -; J: TRBJ1-2
CDR3: CASSSLGAYEQYF; DNA: TGTGCCAGCAGCTCCCTAGGGGCTTACGAGCAGTACTTC; V: TRBV5-5; D: -; size: -; J: TRBJ2-7
CDR3: CASSQSRVLAGEGETQYF; DNA: TGCGCCAGCAGTCAATCGAGGGTACTAGCGGGAGAAGGGGAGACCCAGTACTTC; V: TRBV23-1; D: TRBD2; size: -; J: TRBJ2-5
CDR3: CASSLSSKQFF; DNA: TGTGCCAGCAGCTTAAGTAGTAAACAGTTCTTC; V: TRBV7-2; D: -; size: -; J: TRBJ2-1
CDR3: CASTRDRYYGYTF; DNA: TGTGCCAGTACTAGGGACAGGTACTATGGCTACACCTTC; V: TRBV19; D: TRBD1; size: few; J: TRBJ1-2
CDR3: CASSQAQWATAVSYTF; DNA: TGTGCCAGCAGCCAAGCTCAGTGGGCCACGGCCGTCAGCTACACCTTC; V: TRBV4-2; D: -; size: few; J: TRBJ1-2
CDR3: CASSYGGSGANVLTF; DNA: TGTGCCAGCAGTTACGGGGGGTCTGGGGCCAACGTCCTGACTTTC; V: TRBV6-5; D: -; size: -; J: TRBJ2-6
CDR3: CASSVGTALNQPQHF; DNA: TGTGCCAGCAGCGTAGGGACAGCACTCAATCAGCCCCAGCATTTT; V: TRBV9; D: -; size: -; J: TRBJ1-5
CDR3: CASSPWTGGETQYF; DNA: TGTGCCAGCAGCCCGTGGACAGGGGGGGAGACCCAGTACTTC; V: TRBV4-2; D: TRBD1; size: -; J: TRBJ2-5
CDR3: CASSLKDREITGELFF; DNA: TGTGCCAGCAGCCTTAAGGACAGGGAAATCACCGGGGAGCTGTTTTTT; V: TRBV7-9; D: TRBD1; size: -; J: TRBJ2-2
CDR3: CASSTTDTQYF; DNA: TGTGCCAGCAGCACGACAGATACGCAGTATTTT; V: TRBV11-2; D: -; size: -; J: TRBJ2-3
CDR3: CASSLGLAINEQFF; DNA: TGTGCCAGCAGCTTGGGACTAGCTATCAATGAGCAGTTCTTC; V: TRBV5-4; D: TRBD2; size: -; J: TRBJ2-1
CDR3: CASTPGLAGGPGTGELFF; DNA: TGTGCCAGTACCCCGGGACTAGCGGGGGGGCCGGGCACCGGGGAGCTGTTTTTT; V: TRBV19; D: TRBD2; size: -; J: TRBJ2-2
CDR3: CSVGEGRVTGELFF; DNA: TGCAGCGTTGGGGAGGGCCGAGTCACCGGGGAGCTGTTTTTT; V: TRBV29-1; D: TRBD2; size: once; J: TRBJ2-2
CDR3: CASSASRDEQFF; DNA: TGTGCCAGCAGCGCATCCCGGGATGAGCAGTTCTTC; V: TRBV9; D: -; size: -; J: TRBJ2-1
CDR3: CASSFLLNTEAFF; DNA: TGTGCCAGCAGCTTCCTCCTGAACACTGAAGCTTTCTTT; V: TRBV7-9; D: -; size: once; J: TRBJ1-1
CDR3: CASSRVGRVYGYTF; DNA: TGTGCCAGCAGTAGAGTAGGGCGGGTCTATGGCTACACCTTC; V: TRBV5-6; D: -; size: -; J: TRBJ1-2
CDR3: CASSPPNQETQYF; DNA: TGTGCCAGCAGCCCCCCCAACCAAGAGACCCAGTACTTC; V: TRBV7-2; D: -; size: -; J: TRBJ2-5
CDR3: CASSVDDRGRPQHF; DNA: TGTGCCAGCAGCGTAGACGACAGGGGGAGGCCCCAGCATTTT; V: TRBV9; D: TRBD1; size: -; J: TRBJ1-5
CDR3: CASSFLTARAYEQYF; DNA: TGTGCCAGCAGCTTTCTGACCGCCCGGGCCTACGAGCAGTACTTC; V: TRBV13; D: -; size: -; J: TRBJ2-7
CDR3: CASSEYRHYNEQFF; DNA: TGTGCCAGCAGTGAATACAGGCACTACAATGAGCAGTTCTTC; V: TRBV6-1; D: -; size: -; J: TRBJ2-1
CDR3: CATYWGLAHGYTF; DNA: TGTGCCACCTATTGGGGGCTAGCGCATGGCTACACCTTC; V: TRBV28; D: -; size: few; J: TRBJ1-2
CDR3: CASSARRDRADTQYF; DNA: TGTGCCAGCAGCGCCCGGCGGGACAGGGCAGATACGCAGTATTTT; V: TRBV11-3; D: TRBD1; size: -; J: TRBJ2-3
CDR3: CASSLQESMQYF; DNA: TGTGCCAGCAGCCTACAGGAGAGCATGCAGTATTTT; V: TRBV7-2; D: -; size: -; J: TRBJ2-3
CDR3: CASSFHGSGELFF; DNA: TGTGCCAGCAGCTTTCATGGGTCCGGGGAGCTGTTTTTT; V: TRBV7-9; D: -; size: -; J: TRBJ2-2
CDR3: CASSQPRGPGETQYF; DNA: TGTGCCAGCAGCCAACCCAGGGGGCCGGGAGAGACCCAGTACTTC; V: TRBV14; D: TRBD1; size: -; J: TRBJ2-5
CDR3: CASRRGSRQSNQPQHF; DNA: TGTGCCAGCAGGAGGGGGTCTAGGCAGAGCAATCAGCCCCAGCATTTT; V: TRBV28; D: -; size: -; J: TRBJ1-5
CDR3: CASSLAARGYGYTF; DNA: TGTGCCAGCAGCTTAGCGGCCCGAGGTTATGGCTACACCTTC; V: TRBV7-8; D: -; size: -; J: TRBJ1-2
CDR3: CASSTRTSGANVLTF; DNA: TGTGCCAGCAGCACCCGTACCTCTGGGGCCAACGTCCTGACTTTC; V: TRBV7-9; D: -; size: -; J: TRBJ2-6
CDR3: CASSLSLAGSGEQFF; DNA: TGTGCCAGCAGCTTGTCCTTAGCGGGGTCAGGTGAGCAGTTCTTC; V: TRBV5-4; D: TRBD2; size: -; J: TRBJ2-1
CDR3: CASSSIRDRSYEQYF; DNA: TGTGCCAGCAGTTCTATTCGGGACAGATCCTACGAGCAGTACTTC; V: TRBV27; D: TRBD1; size: -; J: TRBJ2-7
CDR3: CASSEGVGTGGYEQYF; DNA: TGTGCCAGCAGTGAAGGGGTCGGGACAGGGGGATACGAGCAGTACTTC; V: TRBV6-1; D: TRBD1; size: -; J: TRBJ2-7
CDR3: CASSVSGTGAYEQYF; DNA: TGTGCCAGCAGCGTGTCCGGGACCGGAGCCTACGAGCAGTACTTC; V: TRBV7-9; D: -; size: -; J: TRBJ2-7
CDR3: CASSPRLAGGYEQYF; DNA: TGTGCCAGCTCACCACGTCTGGCAGGGGGGTACGAGCAGTACTTC; V: TRBV18; D: -; size: -; J: TRBJ2-7
CDR3: CASSLRGRRGIYNSPLHF; DNA: TGTGCCAGCAGCCTGAGGGGTCGGCGGGGCATCTATAATTCACCCCTCCACTTT; V: TRBV11-3; D: -; size: few; J: TRBJ1-6
CDR3: CSVEGQGNGYTF; DNA: TGCAGCGTTGAGGGGCAGGGAAATGGCTACACCTTC; V: TRBV29-1; D: -; size: -; J: TRBJ1-2
CDR3: CASKGQGAKNIQYF; DNA: TGTGCCAGTAAGGGACAGGGGGCCAAAAACATTCAGTACTTC; V: TRBV28; D: TRBD1; size: once; J: TRBJ2-4